What follows is one TCR beta chain and its context. Germline CDR1 is LGHNA and CDR2 is YSLEER. The CDR3 spans 16 residues. V was pared by 0 bases and J by 7 bases, with 15 bases between. Clones were sequenced by immunoSEQ multiplex PCR, and TCRdb holds only the in-frame ones, with some missing. Here the sample spans about 97,000 clones, about 90% being singletons. The data belong to a study of control samples from healthy donors and cancer patients. The gene calls are TRBV4-3 and TRBJ1-4; TRBD1 might be the D (6 bases). This TCR came from a woman aged 18-29 years in good health. Sequenced input: blood. This chain's CDR3 is CASSQEPTGGGEKLFF. Here the CDR3 DNA reads TGCGCCAGCAGCCAAGAACCGACGGGAGGGGGTGAAAAACTGTTTTTT.